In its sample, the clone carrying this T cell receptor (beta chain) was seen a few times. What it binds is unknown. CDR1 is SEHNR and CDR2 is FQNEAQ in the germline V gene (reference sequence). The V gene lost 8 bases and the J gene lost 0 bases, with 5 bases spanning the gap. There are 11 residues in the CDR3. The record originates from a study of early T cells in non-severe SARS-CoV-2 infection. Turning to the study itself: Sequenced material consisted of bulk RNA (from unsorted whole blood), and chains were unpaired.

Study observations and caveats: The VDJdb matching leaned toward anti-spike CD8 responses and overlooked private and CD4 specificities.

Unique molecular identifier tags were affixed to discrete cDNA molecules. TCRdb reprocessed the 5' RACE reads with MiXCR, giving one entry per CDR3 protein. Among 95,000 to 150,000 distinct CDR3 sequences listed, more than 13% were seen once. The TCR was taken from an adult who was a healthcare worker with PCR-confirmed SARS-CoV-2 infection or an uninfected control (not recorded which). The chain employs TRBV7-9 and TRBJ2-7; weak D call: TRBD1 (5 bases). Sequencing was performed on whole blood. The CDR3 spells CASGHSYEQYF. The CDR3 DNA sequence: TGTGCCAGCGGACACTCCTACGAGCAGTACTTC.